These 27 T cell receptor beta chains came from one sample sequenced in a study of T cell responses to AZD1222 COVID-19 vaccine. Measured with immunoSEQ multiplex PCR; TCRdb has only the in-frame clones, and not every one. The sample shows about 130,000 clones, roughly 88% of them seen only once. The material was peripheral blood, obtained 28 days after the second AZD1222 dose. The receptors originated from an adult who received the AZD1222 COVID-19 vaccine.

The rearrangement joins TRBV7-9 to TRBJ1-1; tentative D call: TRBD1 (6 bases). CDR3 length: 17 residues. Trimming took off 4 bases at V and 0 bases at J, with 18 bases between the two ends. CDR1 and CDR2 from the germline V gene are SEHNR and FQNEAQ (reference sequence). CDR3 protein: CASSSPPQGLMNTEAFF. In DNA, the CDR3 is TGTGCCAGCAGCTCTCCCCCTCAGGGGTTGATGAACACTGAAGCTTTCTTT. Supplemented by reference TRBV7-9 and TRBJ1-1, the full variable domain reads DTGVSQNPRHKITKRGQNVTFRCDPISEHNRLYWYRQTLGQGPEFLTYFQNEAQLEKSRLLSDRFSAERPKGSFSTLEIQRTEQGDSAMYLCASSSPPQGLMNTEAFFGQGTRLTVV.

V gene TRBV9 combines with J gene TRBJ2-3; no definite D call. The length of the CDR3 is 16 residues. Trimming removed 0 bases at V and 8 bases at J, with 19 bases between. CDR1 is SGDLS and CDR2 is YYNGEE in the germline V gene. The CDR3: CASSVALEFARGTQYF. CDR3 in DNA: TGTGCCAGCAGCGTAGCTCTGGAGTTCGCCCGCGGTACGCAGTATTTT.

This chain connects TRBV6-1 to TRBJ2-6; D possibly corresponds to TRBD2 (5 bases). CDR1 is MNHNS, CDR2 SASEGT, per germline. This CDR3 spans 17 amino acids. The ends were cut back, 4 bases at V and 0 bases at J, with 13 bases in the middle. CDR3 nucleotides: TGTGCCAGCAGTGGACAAGGAGGCAACTCTGGGGCCAACGTCCTGACTTTC. Translated: CASSGQGGNSGANVLTF.

The chain couples TRBV19 to TRBJ1-5; TRBD1 matches 10 bases. The junction had 7 bases not matched to a gene; V was cut back by 9 bases and J by 5 bases. The CDR3 totals 14 residues. Germline CDR1 reads LNHDA; CDR2 reads SQIVND (reference sequence). DNA for the CDR3: TGTGCCAGCGTACCGACAGGGGGCGATCAGCCCCAGCATTTT. Protein sequence: CASVPTGGDQPQHF. The whole variable domain, remainder taken from reference TRBV19 and TRBJ1-5, is DGGITQSPKYLFRKEGQNVTLSCEQNLNHDAMYWYRQDPGQGLRLIYYSQIVNDFQKGDIAEGYSVSREKKESFPLTVTSAQKNPTAFYLCASVPTGGDQPQHFGDGTRLSIL.

V usage is TRBV11-2 and J usage is TRBJ1-6; D gene uncertain. The CDR3 runs to 13 residues. Germline CDR1 is SGHAT and CDR2 is FQNNGV. Between the trimmed V and J ends, which lost 5 bases and 8 bases, there was a span of 10 bases. CDR3 residues: CASSPNSDSPLHF. DNA of the CDR3: TGTGCCAGCAGCCCTAACTCAGATTCACCCCTCCACTTT. Based on the CDR3 plus reference TRBV11-2 and TRBJ1-6, the full variable domain is EAGVAQSPRYKIIEKRQSVAFWCNPISGHATLYWYQQILGQGPKLLIQFQNNGVVDDSQLPKDRFSAERLKGVDSTLKIQPAKLEDSAVYLCASSPNSDSPLHFGNGTRLTVT.

This chain links TRBV9 with TRBJ1-1; D may be TRBD1 (5 bases). Germline V gene lookup returns CDR1 SGDLS and CDR2 YYNGEE. This CDR3 has 15 residues. With 2 bases removed from V and 6 bases from J, the gap between germline ends came to 17 bases. The CDR3 nucleotides read TGTGCCAGCAGCGTTACAGTGGGAGAAGGGGCTGAAGCTTTCTTT. Its protein is CASSVTVGEGAEAFF.

J is TRBJ2-3 and V is TRBV6-1; D is undetermined. CDR1 is MNHNS and CDR2 is SASEGT in the germline V gene. V was pared by 0 bases and J by 0 bases, with 13 bases between. This CDR3 has 17 residues. In DNA, the CDR3 is TGTGCCAGCAGTGAAGCGCCGACTTCGTTTAGCACAGATACGCAGTATTTT. Translated: CASSEAPTSFSTDTQYF.

The chain links TRBV27 to TRBJ1-6; 10 positions agree with TRBD1. V lost 7 bases, J lost 6 bases, and 3 bases stayed unmatched. The V gene's germline CDR1 is MNHEY and CDR2 SMNVEV (reference sequence). This CDR3 comprises 14 residues. Here the CDR3 reads CASTRDRGNSPLHF. For the CDR3, the DNA is TGTGCCAGCACCCGGGACAGGGGTAATTCACCCCTCCACTTT.

The J gene is TRBJ2-1, the V gene TRBV5-1; 9 bases agree with TRBD1. There are 16 residues in the CDR3. The V gene's germline CDR1 is SGHRS and CDR2 YFSETQ. V was clipped by 5 bases and J by 8 bases; unmatched bases: 14. CDR3 in DNA: TGCGCCAGCAGACCCACCGGGACAGGGTTTAGCGATGAGCAGTTCTTC. Translating gives CASRPTGTGFSDEQFF. The full variable domain, rest sourced from reference TRBV5-1 and TRBJ2-1, is KAGVTQTPRYLIKTRGQQVTLSCSPISGHRSVSWYQQTPGQGLQFLFEYFSETQRNKGNFPGRFSGRQFSNSRSEMNVSTLELGDSALYLCASRPTGTGFSDEQFFGPGTRLTVL.

The chain joins TRBV27 to TRBJ1-5; 10 bases are a match to TRBD1. V lost 5 bases and J lost 4; bases outside the gene matches: 14. CDR1 is MNHEY and CDR2 is SMNVEV in the germline V gene (reference sequence). The CDR3 is 18 residues long. The CDR3 region is CASSQTRQGARRNQPQHF. The CDR3 coding sequence is TGTGCCAGCAGTCAGACCCGACAGGGGGCGAGACGAAATCAGCCCCAGCATTTT.

This sequence joins TRBV27 and TRBJ2-7; D is perhaps TRBD1 (5 bases). The V end lost 6 bases, the J end lost 3 bases, and 9 bases lay between the germline ends. Germline-derived CDR1 and CDR2 are MNHEY and SMNVEV (reference sequence). This CDR3 spans 12 amino acids. The chain's CDR3 is CASRDINYEQYF. CDR3 coding DNA: TGTGCCAGCAGGGACATCAACTACGAGCAGTACTTC.

CDR3 sequence (DNA): TGTGCCAGCAGCGTAGACCCTCAGGGGTCCTATAATTCACCCCTCCACTTT. This sequence encodes CASSVDPQGSYNSPLHF. The chain couples TRBV9 to TRBJ1-6; D might be TRBD1 (6 bases). Trimming took 0 bases from V and 1 from J, leaving 11 bases between them. This CDR3 is 17 amino acids long. Germline CDR1 is SGDLS and CDR2 is YYNGEE. The entire variable domain, with the rest obtained from reference TRBV9 and TRBJ1-6, is as follows: DSGVTQTPKHLITATGQRVTLRCSPRSGDLSVYWYQQSLDQGLQFLIQYYNGEERAKGNILERFSAQQFPDLHSELNLSSLELGDSALYFCASSVDPQGSYNSPLHFGNGTRLTVT.

This clone has only one observation. The chain is built from TRBV6-5 and TRBJ1-6; D gene ambiguous. CDR1 and CDR2 from the germline V gene are MNHEY and SVGAGI. The CDR3 has 13 residues. The V gene lost 6 bases and the J gene lost 3 bases, with 6 bases spanning the gap. The CDR3 DNA follows: TGTGCCAGCAGGGGTAGCTATAATTCACCCCTCCACTTT. This gives the protein CASRGSYNSPLHF.

The rearrangement joins TRBV30 to TRBJ1-2; D is unresolved. Germline V gene sequence: CDR1 GTSNPN, CDR2 SVGIG (reference sequence). V lost 3 bases, J lost 4 bases, and 6 bases lay in between. CDR3 size: 11 residues. CDR3 nucleotides: TGTGCCTGGAGGGGAGGCTATGGCTACACCTTC. Translating gives CAWRGGYGYTF.

This chain uses TRBV5-1 with TRBJ1-4, with TRBD1 as a possible D gene (6 bases). The CDR3 runs to 14 residues. CDR1 is SGHRS and CDR2 is YFSETQ in the germline V gene. Trimming shortened V by 3 bases and J by 3 bases, and 9 bases separated the two germline ends. CDR3 in amino acids: CASSSGTSNEKLFF. CDR3 sequence (DNA): TGCGCCAGCAGCTCCGGGACATCTAATGAAAAACTGTTTTTT.

This sequence joins TRBV27 and TRBJ1-3; TRBD1 matches at 7 bases. CDR1 and CDR2 from the germline V gene are MNHEY and SMNVEV (reference sequence). This CDR3 contains 16 residues. V lost 0 bases to trimming and J lost 2 bases; unmatched junction nucleotides: 4. CDR3: CASSLSPGTAGNTIYF. The DNA for the CDR3 is TGTGCCAGCAGTTTATCCCCCGGGACAGCTGGAAACACCATATATTTT.

This clone was recorded once. CDR3 in DNA: TGTGCCAGCTCACAGGGACTAGCTTTCTCCGGGGAGCTGTTTTTT. Its protein product is CASSQGLAFSGELFF. V gene TRBV18 combines with J gene TRBJ2-2; 9 bases line up with TRBD2. Trimming removed 4 bases from V and 6 bases from J; junction bases left unmatched: 6. Looked up from germline, CDR1 is KGHSH and CDR2 is LQKENI. CDR3 length: 15 residues.

The chain employs TRBV3-1 (or the pseudogene TRBV3-2) and TRBJ2-1; TRBD1 agrees at 7 bases. Looked up from germline, CDR1 is LGHDT and CDR2 is YNNKEL (reference sequence). The CDR3 totals 16 residues. V lost 4 bases to trimming and J lost 8 bases; unmatched junction nucleotides: 14. The CDR3 DNA follows: TGTGCCAGCAGCCTGCCCGGGACAGCCCTAACCCATGAGCAGTTCTTC. Amino acids: CASSLPGTALTHEQFF.

This chain uses TRBV6-5 with TRBJ1-1, with D unclear. Germline V gene lookup returns CDR1 MNHEY and CDR2 SVGAGI. The V gene lost 2 bases and the J gene lost 4 bases, with 8 bases spanning the gap. This CDR3 is built from 13 residues. The CDR3 nucleotides read TGTGCCAGCAGTTACGGATTGGGCACTGAAGCTTTCTTT. This sequence encodes CASSYGLGTEAFF.

J is TRBJ1-2 and V is TRBV5-8; TRBD1 might be the D (5 bases). Trimming pared 3 bases from V and 4 bases from J, leaving 16 bases between. Germline V gene data show CDR1 as SGHTS and CDR2 as YDEGEE. This CDR3 is 15 amino acids long. The CDR3 DNA follows: TGTGCCAGCAGCTGGGCGGGGGGACCTCTCTATGGCTACACCTTC. Translated, it gives CASSWAGGPLYGYTF.

The genes are TRBV30 and TRBJ1-5; D is ambiguous. Trimming removed 0 bases from V and 10 bases from J, with 13 bases in between. Germline assignment: CDR1 GTSNPN and CDR2 SVGIG (reference sequence). This CDR3 is built from 13 residues. The CDR3, as DNA: TGTGCCTGGAGTGTCGGAGGGCGAGTACCCCAGCATTTT. It encodes CAWSVGGRVPQHF.

This clone was counted once. The chain joins TRBV9 to TRBJ2-3; D gene unclear. Trimming cost V 2 bases and J 0 bases, with 10 bases left between them. CDR1 and CDR2 (germline): SGDLS, YYNGEE. CDR3 size: 15 residues. The CDR3 DNA sequence: TGTGCCAGCAGCGTGGGTATGGACAGCACAGATACGCAGTATTTT. Amino acids: CASSVGMDSTDTQYF.

The chain links TRBV10-2 to TRBJ2-7; 10 bases are shared with TRBD2. The CDR3 runs 16 residues. The V gene's germline CDR1 is WSHSY and CDR2 SAAADI. J was trimmed by 2 bases and V by 0 bases; bases with no gene match: 4. This chain's CDR3 is CASSESLAGDPYEQYF. For the CDR3, the DNA is TGCGCCAGCAGTGAGTCCCTAGCGGGAGATCCCTACGAGCAGTACTTC.

V is TRBV6-1 and J is TRBJ2-1, with D unresolved. V was cut by 2 bases and J by 8 bases, with 10 bases left in between. The CDR3 spans 13 residues. Germline assignment: CDR1 MNHNS and CDR2 SASEGT. The chain's CDR3 is CASSESLVDEQFF. The CDR3 DNA follows: TGTGCCAGCAGTGAATCCCTAGTCGATGAGCAGTTCTTC.

The chain recombines TRBV5-1 with TRBJ2-6; tentatively, D is TRBD2 (5 bases). Germline CDR1 and CDR2: SGHRS and YFSETQ. The ends were cut back, 5 bases at V and 0 bases at J, with 12 bases in the middle. The CDR3 runs 16 residues. The CDR3 reads CASRPDGISGANVLTF. The CDR3 DNA sequence: TGCGCCAGCAGACCAGACGGGATCTCTGGGGCCAACGTCCTGACTTTC.

V usage is TRBV15 and J usage is TRBJ2-7, with D maybe TRBD1 (6 bases). CDR3 length: 14 residues. V lost 0 bases, J lost 2 bases, and 8 bases lay in between. CDR1 and CDR2 from the germline V gene are LNHNV and YYDKDF (reference sequence). CDR3 amino acids: CATSRDRTAYEQYF. The CDR3 DNA sequence: TGTGCCACCAGCAGAGATAGGACAGCCTACGAGCAGTACTTC.

This clone appeared a single time. The chain recombines TRBV12-5 with TRBJ1-2; no firm D call. Germline V gives CDR1 LGHNT, CDR2 FRNRAP. Trimming cost V 1 base and J 8 bases, with 26 bases left between them. The CDR3 consists of 18 residues. CDR3 region: CASGLANTVATRSFGYTF. CDR3 DNA sequence: TGTGCTAGTGGTTTGGCGAACACTGTCGCCACCCGGTCTTTCGGCTACACCTTC.